The clone carrying this T cell receptor (beta chain) was detected a few times. Its antigen is unknown. The CDR3 has 12 amino acids. V was clipped by 7 bases and J by 7 bases; unmatched bases: 5. The sample belongs to a study of T cells after yellow fever vaccination. Study as a whole: Researchers used SMART-Seq v4 Ultra Low Input to prepare fractions that had low cell numbers. Whole-study findings and limits: CD4 and CD8 compartments shared a small share of clonotypes, likely from convergent recombination. In post-booster samples, most primary-vaccination clones reappeared (under 98% CD4, around 87% CD8).

Template switching with 5'RACE generated the TCR cDNA and added a universal primer site and UMIs. TCRdb re-called the 5' RACE reads through MiXCR, storing one row per CDR3 protein. The data show approximately 580,000 distinct CDR3 sequences, with around 17% seen just once and 17% held by the top ten. The starting material was PBMCs, obtained 5 days after the first yellow fever vaccination. This TCR was recovered from a man younger than 30 who received the YFV17D yellow fever vaccine. The chain has TRBV12-3 or TRBV12-4 and TRBJ2-3, with 7 bases identical to TRBD2. CDR3 DNA: TGTGCCAGCACTGGGGGGGGAAATACGCAGTATTTT. It yields the protein CASTGGGNTQYF.